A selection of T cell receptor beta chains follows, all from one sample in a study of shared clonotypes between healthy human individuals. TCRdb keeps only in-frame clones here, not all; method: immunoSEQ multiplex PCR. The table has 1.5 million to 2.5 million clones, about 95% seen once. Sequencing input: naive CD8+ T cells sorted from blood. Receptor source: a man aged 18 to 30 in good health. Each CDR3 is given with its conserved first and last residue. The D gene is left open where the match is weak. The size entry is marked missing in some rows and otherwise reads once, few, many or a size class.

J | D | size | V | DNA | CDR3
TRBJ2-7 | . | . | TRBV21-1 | TGTGCCAGTCCCGCGGGAAGGGGAGCCTCCAACGAGCAGTACTTC | CASPAGRGASNEQYF
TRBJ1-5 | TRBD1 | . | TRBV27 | TGTGCCAGCAGTCCATCACAGGGGGAGTCCAATCAGCCCCAGCATTTT | CASSPSQGESNQPQHF
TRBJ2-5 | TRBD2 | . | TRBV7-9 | TGTGCCAGCAGCTTAGCGCTGGGAGGGGTGGCGACCCAGTACTTC | CASSLALGGVATQYF
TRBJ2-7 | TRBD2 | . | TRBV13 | TGTGCCAGCAGCCTCCCTTCGACTAGCGGGGGATTCTACGAGCAGTACTTC | CASSLPSTSGGFYEQYF
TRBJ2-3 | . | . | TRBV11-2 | TGTGCCAGCAGCGGGCCTAACACAGATACGCAGTATTTT | CASSGPNTDTQYF
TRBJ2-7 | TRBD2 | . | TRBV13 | TGTGCCAGCAGCTTAAGGGAGGGGCTCGAGCAGTACTTC | CASSLREGLEQYF
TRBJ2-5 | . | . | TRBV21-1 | TGTGCCAGCAGTCGGAGGGCTAGCGGGGTGGAGACCCAGTACTTC | CASSRRASGVETQYF
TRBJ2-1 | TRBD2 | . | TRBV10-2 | TGCGCCAGCAGGGTAGCGGGGAGCTCCTACAATGAGCAGTTCTTC | CASRVAGSSYNEQFF
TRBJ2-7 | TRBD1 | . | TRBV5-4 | TGTGCCAGCAGCTCATACTCCCTACGCTCGACAGGGGGCAACGAGCAGTACTTC | CASSSYSLRSTGGNEQYF
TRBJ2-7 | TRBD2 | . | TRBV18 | TGTGCCAGCTCACCCGTCGAGCTAGCGGGAGTTCCCGAGCAGTACTTC | CASSPVELAGVPEQYF
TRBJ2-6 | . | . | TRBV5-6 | TGTGCCAGCAGCTTGTTTGAGGCTGGGGCCAACGTCCTGACTTTC | CASSLFEAGANVLTF
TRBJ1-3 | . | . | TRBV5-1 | TGCGCCAGCAGCTTGGCCAGTGGGGAAGGAACAGGAAACACCATATATTTT | CASSLASGEGTGNTIYF
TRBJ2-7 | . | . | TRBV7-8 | TGTGCCAGCAGCTTAGTGGCCGATCGGAGGGGTAACGAGCAGTACTTC | CASSLVADRRGNEQYF
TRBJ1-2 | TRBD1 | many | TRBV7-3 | TGTGCCAGCAGCCTAACAGGGGGCGCAGTAGGTTACACCTTC | CASSLTGGAVGYTF
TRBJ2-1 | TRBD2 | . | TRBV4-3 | TGCGCCAGCAGCCAAGTGAGGTTAGCGGGAGAGGGCACACACAATGAGCAGTTCTTC | CASSQVRLAGEGTHNEQFF
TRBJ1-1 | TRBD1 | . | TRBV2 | TGTGCCAGCAGGCGCGTACCGGGACAGATGAACACTGAAGCTTTCTTT | CASRRVPGQMNTEAFF
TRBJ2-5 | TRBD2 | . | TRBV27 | TGTGCCAGCAGTTTAGGGACTAGCGGGGGGGTGATGGAGACCCAGTACTTC | CASSLGTSGGVMETQYF
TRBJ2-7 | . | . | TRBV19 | TGTGCCAGTAGTATAGGGGCAGAGCACTACGAGCAGTACTTC | CASSIGAEHYEQYF
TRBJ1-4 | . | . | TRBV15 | TGTGCCACCAGCAGTCTCTTGGGGGAATTTGGGGAAAAACTGTTTTTT | CATSSLLGEFGEKLFF
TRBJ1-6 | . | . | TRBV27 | TGTGCCAGCAGCCGGCTGAGGGCACCCCTCCACTTT | CASSRLRAPLHF
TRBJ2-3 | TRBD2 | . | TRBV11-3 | TGTGCCAGCAGGGCCTTAGCGGGGAGCACAGATACGCAGTATTTT | CASRALAGSTDTQYF
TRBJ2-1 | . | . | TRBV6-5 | TGTGCCAGCAGACCCGACAGCTTGTACAATGAGCAGTTCTTC | CASRPDSLYNEQFF
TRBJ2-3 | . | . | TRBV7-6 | TGTGCCAGCAGCTTAGCTGTTACTAGCACAGATACGCAGTATTTT | CASSLAVTSTDTQYF
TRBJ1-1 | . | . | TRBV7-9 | TGTGCCAGCAGCTTAGCTGGGACTGAAGCTTTCTTT | CASSLAGTEAFF
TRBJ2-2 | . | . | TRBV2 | TGTGCCAGCAGTGAACGGGGGCAGGGGCTAACGAACACCGGGGAGCTGTTTTTT | CASSERGQGLTNTGELFF
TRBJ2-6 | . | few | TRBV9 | TGTGCCAGCAGCCCCACCTCTGGGGCCAACGTCCTGACTTTC | CASSPTSGANVLTF
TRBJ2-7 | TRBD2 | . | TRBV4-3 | TGCGCCAGCAGCCCCATAGCGGGATTCTCCTACGAGCAGTACTTC | CASSPIAGFSYEQYF
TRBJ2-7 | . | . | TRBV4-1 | TGCGCCAGCAGCCCAGCCCCCGGCAGGGGCTACGAGCAGTACTTC | CASSPAPGRGYEQYF
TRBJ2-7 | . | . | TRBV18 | TGTGCCAGCTCACCAAGGGATAGCGGCTCCTACGAGCAGTACTTC | CASSPRDSGSYEQYF
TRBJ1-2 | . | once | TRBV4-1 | TGCGCCAGCAGCCCCGTTGGAGGGGCAACCGGGCTAGATGGCTACACCTTC | CASSPVGGATGLDGYTF
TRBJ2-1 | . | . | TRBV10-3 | TGTGCCATCAGTGAGCCCCCCGGGCAGTTCTTC | CAISEPPGQFF
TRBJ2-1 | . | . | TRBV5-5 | TGTGCCAGCAGCTACTCTTGGGGACTGGGGAATGAGCAGTTCTTC | CASSYSWGLGNEQFF
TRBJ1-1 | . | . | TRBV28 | TGTGCCAGCAGTTTATTAGCTGAAGCTTTCTTT | CASSLLAEAFF
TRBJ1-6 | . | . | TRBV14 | TGTGCCAGCAGCCAAGAGACGGAAAGCTCCTATAATTCACCCCTCCACTTT | CASSQETESSYNSPLHF
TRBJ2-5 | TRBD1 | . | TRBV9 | TGTGCCAGCAGCGGAGGGACAGGGGGTCAGGAGACCCAGTACTTC | CASSGGTGGQETQYF
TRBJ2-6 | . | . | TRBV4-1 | TGCGCCAGCAGCCAAGGAGGGATAGGGGCCAACGTCCTGACTTTC | CASSQGGIGANVLTF
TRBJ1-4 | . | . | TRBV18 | TGTGCCAGCTCACCGGAACAGATTAATAATGAAAAACTGTTTTTT | CASSPEQINNEKLFF
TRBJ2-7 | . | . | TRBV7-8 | TGTGCCAGCAGCTTAGTCGGGGGTAGAAACGAGCAGTACTTC | CASSLVGGRNEQYF
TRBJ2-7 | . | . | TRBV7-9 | TGTGCCAGCAGCTCGACAGCCCAGCAGTACTTC | CASSSTAQQYF
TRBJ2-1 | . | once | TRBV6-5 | TGTGCCAGCAGTTACTCTTCGGGGAATGAGCAGTTCTTC | CASSYSSGNEQFF
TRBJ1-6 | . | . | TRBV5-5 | TGTGCCAGCAGAGACAGCAATTCACCCCTCCACTTT | CASRDSNSPLHF
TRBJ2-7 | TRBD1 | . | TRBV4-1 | TGCGCCAGCAGCCACAGAGCTGACAGGGGCGACTACGAGCAGTACTTC | CASSHRADRGDYEQYF
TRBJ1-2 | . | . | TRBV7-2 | TGTGCCAGCAGCTTAGCGTCCCCGGACAGACTCTATGGCTACACCTTC | CASSLASPDRLYGYTF
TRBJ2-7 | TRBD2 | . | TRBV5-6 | TGTGCCAGCAGCTTGATGTCTAGCGGGAGTATGGGCTACGAGCAGTACTTC | CASSLMSSGSMGYEQYF
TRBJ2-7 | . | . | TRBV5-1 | TGCGCCAGCAGCTTGACGGTGGGGGAGCAGTACTTC | CASSLTVGEQYF
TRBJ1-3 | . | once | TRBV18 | TGTGCCAGCTCACCGTCCGCAGGAGCAGGAAACACCATATATTTT | CASSPSAGAGNTIYF
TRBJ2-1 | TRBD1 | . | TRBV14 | TGTGCCAGCAGCCAGGGGACAGGCGGGGTCACCTACAATGAGCAGTTCTTC | CASSQGTGGVTYNEQFF
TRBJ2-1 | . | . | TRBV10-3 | TGTGCCATCAGTGAGTCTCCTTCGGATGAGCAGTTCTTC | CAISESPSDEQFF
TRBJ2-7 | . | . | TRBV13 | TGTGCCAGCAGCGAGGCGGGGAGAGAGCAGTACTTC | CASSEAGREQYF
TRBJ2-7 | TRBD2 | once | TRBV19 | TGTGCCAGTAAGGCGGGGGGGTCGGGATACGAGCAGTACTTC | CASKAGGSGYEQYF
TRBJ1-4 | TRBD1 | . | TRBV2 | TGTGCCAGCAGTGAAGAGGACAGGGGTGAAAAACTGTTTTTT | CASSEEDRGEKLFF
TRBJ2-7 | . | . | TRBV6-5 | TGTGCCAGCAGTTACTCAGGACAGACCTACGAGCAGTACTTC | CASSYSGQTYEQYF
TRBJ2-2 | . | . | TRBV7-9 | TGTGCCAGCAACACCCCTCCGGCAGGGGCGCTCTGGACCGGGGAGCTGTTTTTT | CASNTPPAGALWTGELFF
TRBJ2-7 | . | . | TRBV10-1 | TGCGCCAGCAGTGGGGCGACAGGATCCTACGAGCAGTACTTC | CASSGATGSYEQYF
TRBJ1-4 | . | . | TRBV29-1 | TGCAGCGTTGAATTGGCAAACTTAAGTGAAAAACTGTTTTTT | CSVELANLSEKLFF